These T cell receptor beta chains were read from a single sample in a study of blood T cell repertoires in COVID-19. TCRdb's table, derived via immunoSEQ multiplex PCR, lists solely in-frame clones and lacks some. The repertoire has under 80,000 clones, 85% to 90% of them found once; the top ten carry approximately 1.4%. The sample taken for sequencing was peripheral blood. All receptors come from a human donor in a cohort sampled during active COVID-19. The CDR3 runs from the conserved cysteine through the conserved F or W. A D gene is named only where the DNA matches it firmly. Some rows mark clone size as missing; the rest say once, few, many or name a class of expanded clone.

J gene | D gene | CDR3 length | V gene | clone size | CDR3 protein | CDR3 DNA
TRBJ1-5 | TRBD1 | 13 | TRBV30 | - | CAWSEQGNQPQHF | TGTGCCTGGAGTGAACAGGGGAATCAGCCCCAGCATTTT
TRBJ2-7 | - | 12 | TRBV7-9 | few | CASSPDSFEQYF | TGTGCCAGCAGCCCGGACTCGTTTGAGCAGTACTTC
TRBJ1-1 | - | 12 | TRBV19 | - | CASSRAPTEAFF | TGTGCCAGTAGTAGGGCTCCGACTGAAGCTTTCTTT
TRBJ1-5 | - | 13 | TRBV5-1 | - | CASRGEDNQPQHF | TGCGCCAGCAGGGGGGAGGATAATCAGCCCCAGCATTTT
TRBJ2-4 | TRBD1 | 18 | TRBV15 | - | CATSRSPGTGVAKNIQYF | TGTGCCACCAGCAGATCACCCGGGACAGGGGTTGCCAAAAACATTCAGTACTTC
TRBJ2-3 | TRBD2 | 15 | TRBV6-5 | - | CASRGSSGRLDTQYF | TGTGCCAGCAGGGGATCTAGCGGGAGGTTAGATACGCAGTATTTT
TRBJ2-5 | - | 15 | TRBV7-2 | - | CASSFDPIGGETQYF | TGTGCCAGCAGCTTCGACCCCATAGGGGGAGAGACCCAGTACTTC
TRBJ2-3 | TRBD2 | 18 | TRBV7-3 | - | CASSPRLATGLGTDTQYF | TGTGCCAGCAGCCCCCGACTAGCGACCGGGCTTGGCACAGATACGCAGTATTTT
TRBJ2-1 | - | 15 | TRBV19 | once | CASSIRVTAGNEQFF | TGTGCCAGTAGTATTCGGGTCACGGCGGGCAATGAGCAGTTCTTC
TRBJ2-7 | - | 13 | TRBV27 | - | CASSREAVYEQYF | TGTGCCAGCAGCCGAGAGGCAGTCTACGAGCAGTACTTC
TRBJ2-3 | - | 15 | TRBV7-7 | - | CASSRYQGLEDTQYF | TGTGCCAGCAGCCGATACCAGGGTCTCGAGGATACGCAGTATTTT
TRBJ2-1 | TRBD2 | 15 | TRBV9 | - | CASSDSGNPGNEQFF | TGTGCCAGCAGTGATAGCGGGAACCCCGGCAATGAGCAGTTCTTC
TRBJ2-5 | - | 16 | TRBV7-2 | - | CASSPGLVVGGETQYF | TGTGCCAGCAGCCCCGGACTAGTTGTAGGGGGGGAGACCCAGTACTTC
TRBJ2-1 | - | 16 | TRBV3-1/TRBV3-2 | - | CASSQDLGAPYNEQFF | TGTGCCAGCAGCCAAGATCTGGGGGCCCCCTACAATGAGCAGTTCTTC
TRBJ2-3 | TRBD2 | 18 | TRBV7-9 | - | CASSFGTSGRASTDTQYF | TGTGCCAGCAGCTTCGGGACTAGCGGGAGAGCTAGCACAGATACGCAGTATTTT
TRBJ1-5 | - | 12 | TRBV28 | - | CASNLPGKPQHF | TGTGCCAGCAACCTGCCCGGGAAGCCCCAGCATTTT
TRBJ2-1 | TRBD2 | 17 | TRBV25-1 | - | CASSELGTSGIYNEQFF | TGTGCCAGCAGTGAGTTAGGGACTAGCGGGATTTACAATGAGCAGTTCTTC
TRBJ2-3 | TRBD2 | 14 | TRBV29-1 | once | CSVEGLAEQDTQYF | TGCAGCGTTGAGGGACTAGCGGAACAAGATACGCAGTATTTT
TRBJ1-1 | TRBD1 | 15 | TRBV5-8 | - | CASSEGTGSYTEAFF | TGTGCCAGCAGCGAAGGGACAGGGAGTTACACTGAAGCTTTCTTT
TRBJ2-1 | TRBD2 | 17 | TRBV6-6 | - | CASSRASGSQVGNEQFF | TGTGCCAGCAGTCGGGCTAGCGGGAGTCAGGTGGGCAATGAGCAGTTCTTC
TRBJ2-5 | - | 18 | TRBV5-1 | - | CASSLGGLSGAYQETQYF | TGCGCCAGCAGCTTGGGAGGGCTTAGCGGAGCGTACCAAGAGACCCAGTACTTC
TRBJ2-1 | - | 15 | TRBV20-1 | few | CSATEGGSSYNEQFF | TGCAGTGCTACTGAAGGGGGAAGCTCCTACAATGAGCAGTTCTTC
TRBJ2-3 | - | 12 | TRBV5-4 | - | CASTGMTDTQYF | TGTGCCAGCACGGGGATGACAGATACGCAGTATTTT
TRBJ2-7 | TRBD1 | 15 | TRBV19 | - | CASSAPGTASYEQYF | TGTGCCAGTAGTGCCCCCGGGACAGCCTCCTACGAGCAGTACTTC
TRBJ2-3 | TRBD2 | 15 | TRBV2 | - | CASSVLAGATDTQYF | TGTGCCAGCAGTGTTCTAGCGGGAGCGACAGATACGCAGTATTTT
TRBJ1-6 | TRBD1 | 17 | TRBV5-1 | - | CASSFGTDSSYNSPLHF | TGCGCCAGCAGCTTCGGGACAGACAGCTCCTATAATTCACCCCTCCACTTT
TRBJ1-5 | - | 13 | TRBV29-1 | - | CSATGLGNQPQHF | TGCAGCGCCACAGGGTTGGGCAATCAGCCCCAGCATTTT
TRBJ2-6 | TRBD1 | 18 | TRBV5-3 | - | CARSPPGQGAEGANVLTF | TGTGCCAGATCTCCGCCGGGACAGGGGGCGGAAGGGGCCAACGTCCTGACTTTC
TRBJ1-2 | TRBD1 | 15 | TRBV19 | - | CASSVTGVAGYGYTF | TGTGCCAGTAGTGTGACAGGGGTTGCTGGCTATGGCTACACCTTC
TRBJ2-1 | TRBD1 | 13 | TRBV10-3 | - | CAIRDREHNEQFF | TGTGCCATCCGGGACAGGGAGCACAATGAGCAGTTCTTC
TRBJ2-2 | TRBD2 | 19 | TRBV9 | - | CASSVAFTSGSKSTGELFF | TGTGCCAGCAGCGTAGCTTTCACTAGCGGGAGTAAGAGCACCGGGGAGCTGTTTTTT
TRBJ2-1 | - | 16 | TRBV7-2 | - | CASSYRTGGGGNEQFF | TGTGCCAGCAGCTACAGAACGGGAGGAGGGGGCAATGAGCAGTTCTTC
TRBJ2-3 | - | 15 | TRBV6-5 | - | CASSWRPLDTDTQYF | TGTGCCAGCAGTTGGAGGCCCTTAGATACAGATACGCAGTATTTT
TRBJ2-3 | - | 19 | TRBV4-1 | - | CASSQVLDMAGPSTDTQYF | TGCGCCAGCAGCCAAGTTCTTGATATGGCGGGACCTAGCACAGATACGCAGTATTTT
TRBJ2-1 | TRBD2 | 15 | TRBV18 | few | CASSTGTSFGNEQFF | TGTGCCAGCTCTACGGGGACTAGCTTTGGCAATGAGCAGTTCTTC
TRBJ1-2 | TRBD1 | 14 | TRBV5-4 | - | CASSVDRTGGGYTF | TGTGCCAGCAGCGTCGATCGGACAGGGGGTGGCTACACCTTC
TRBJ2-5 | TRBD2 | 17 | TRBV4-1 | - | CASSQGRLAGGEETQYF | TGCGCCAGCAGCCAAGGTCGACTAGCGGGAGGGGAGGAGACCCAGTACTTC